Following are 32 T cell receptor beta chains from one sample sequenced in a study of T cells in tumors after PD-1 blockade. Data came from immunoSEQ multiplex PCR; TCRdb stores just in-frame clones and leaves some out. In the table there are around 4,900 clones, 50% to 70% of which are singletons. This specimen was tumor tissue, taken after anti-PD-1 treatment. Every receptor here comes from a human donor with basal cell carcinoma.

Concerning this clone: The junction differs from germline at one of its ends, possibly a read error. This rearrangement joins TRBV7-9 to TRBJ2-4; 10 positions match TRBD1. The CDR3 sequence is 14 residues long. Germline assignment: CDR1 SEHNR and CDR2 FQNEAQ (reference sequence). The CDR3 region is CASSLAGTGARWHF. In DNA, the CDR3 is TGTGCCAGCAGCTTAGCTGGGACAGGGGCGAGGTGGCACTTC. The complete variable domain, with remaining parts taken from reference TRBV7-9 and TRBJ2-4, reads DTGVSQNPRHKITKRGQNVTFRCDPISEHNRLYWYRQTLGQGPEFLTYFQNEAQLEKSRLLSDRFSAERPKGSFSTLEIQRTEQGDSAMYLCASSLAGTGARWHFGAGTRLSVL.

Only a few counts were recorded for this clone. The chain recombines TRBV18 with TRBJ1-5; the match to TRBD1 covers 7 bases. Germline V gene sequence: CDR1 KGHSH, CDR2 LQKENI. The CDR3 spans 17 residues. V was pared by 3 bases and J by 2 bases, with 10 bases of the junction left unmatched. CDR3 sequence reads: CASSPQGGSGRNQPQHF. The CDR3, as DNA: TGTGCCAGCTCACCTCAGGGGGGTTCCGGGCGCAATCAGCCCCAGCATTTT. Full variable domain (remainder filled in from reference TRBV18 and TRBJ1-5): NAGVMQNPRHLVRRRGQEARLRCSPMKGHSHVYWYRQLPEEGLKFMVYLQKENIIDESGMPKERFSAEFPKEGPSILRIQQVVRGDSAAYFCASSPQGGSGRNQPQHFGDGTRLSIL.

The gene calls are TRBV14 and TRBJ1-2, with 9 bases matching TRBD1. The CDR3 runs 15 residues. Trimming cost V 4 bases and J 7 bases; bases outside gene matches: 10. The germline V gene has CDR1 SGHDN and CDR2 FVKESK. This CDR3 is CASSRQGVHFGGYTF. Written as DNA, the CDR3 is TGTGCCAGCAGCCGACAGGGGGTGCACTTCGGTGGCTACACCTTC.

This clone appeared a few times. This chain links TRBV5-6 with TRBJ1-5; D is ambiguous. V lost 4 bases and J 4 bases, leaving 6 bases between the germline ends. Germline values: CDR1 SGHDT, CDR2 YYEEEE. The CDR3 has 12 amino acids. This chain's CDR3 is CASSLQNQPQHF. The DNA for the CDR3 is TGTGCCAGCAGCCTCCAAAATCAGCCCCAGCATTTT.

J is TRBJ2-7 and V is TRBV6-5; possible D gene TRBD1, 6 bases. The germline V gene has CDR1 MNHEY and CDR2 SVGAGI. V lost 0 bases to trimming and J lost 2 bases, with 11 bases between them. This CDR3 contains 15 residues. The DNA for the CDR3 is TGTGCCAGCAGTTACTCCAAGGACAGTCCCTACGAGCAGTACTTC. Its translation is CASSYSKDSPYEQYF.

This clone has a handful of counts. This chain joins TRBV23-1 and TRBJ2-5, with a possible D match to TRBD2 (6 bases). TRBV23-1 is designated an ORF whose function remains uncertain. V shed 0 bases and J shed 5 bases, with 13 bases lying between them. The CDR3 consists of 15 residues. The CDR3 nucleotides are TGCGCCAGCAGTCAATCGGGGGAGGTCCAGGAGACCCAGTACTTC. Translation gives CASSQSGEVQETQYF.

This chain uses TRBV7-8 with TRBJ2-1; 11 positions agree with TRBD2. With 0 bases clipped from V and 7 bases from J, the junction kept 2 bases outside the gene matches. The CDR3 is 15 residues long. CDR1 and CDR2 (germline): SGHVS, FQNEAQ. The CDR3 coding sequence is TGTGCCAGCAGCTTAGCCACTAGCGGGGGTAATGAGCAGTTCTTC. As protein: CASSLATSGGNEQFF.

The chain combines TRBV2 with TRBJ2-7, with D possibly TRBD1 on 6 matching bases. Between the trimmed V and J ends, which lost 6 bases and 7 bases, there was a span of 34 bases. CDR3 length: 19 residues. Germline V lookup: CDR1 SNHLY, CDR2 FYNNEI. The CDR3 DNA is TGTGCCAGCAGGAGACAGGTCCTGGGGACCGCGATCAGAGGTGGTGAGCAGTACTTC. Amino acid sequence: CASRRQVLGTAIRGGEQYF.

The chain uses TRBV3-1 (or the pseudogene TRBV3-2) and TRBJ2-7; TRBD1 might be the D (6 bases). This CDR3 is 17 amino acids long. V dropped 4 bases and J dropped 6 bases, with 25 bases sitting between them. Looked up from germline, CDR1 is LGHDT and CDR2 is YNNKEL (reference sequence). The chain's CDR3 is CASSRSNRARRLAEQYF. CDR3 nucleotide sequence: TGTGCCAGCAGCCGTTCAAACAGGGCCAGAAGATTAGCCGAGCAGTACTTC.

Written as DNA, the CDR3 is TGTGCCAGCTCATCGACAGGGGTTGATGGCTACACCTTC. Translation gives CASSSTGVDGYTF. The chain employs TRBV18 and TRBJ1-2, with 8 bases fitting TRBD1. The CDR3 is 13 amino acids. The ends lost 5 bases at V and 6 bases at J; junction bases unmatched: 5. CDR1 is KGHSH and CDR2 is LQKENI in the germline V gene.

This chain uses TRBV2 with TRBJ1-5, with 7 bases matching TRBD1. V lost 6 bases to trimming and J lost 7 bases; unmatched junction nucleotides: 9. CDR1 and CDR2 from the germline V gene are SNHLY and FYNNEI. CDR3 length: 14 residues. CDR3 amino acids: CASSRDSVGQPQHF. The CDR3 coding sequence is TGTGCCAGCAGCCGGGACAGCGTTGGGCAGCCCCAGCATTTT.

Comments on this clone: It may be a read error: a sequence one base away is much more abundant. Other DNA sequences within the sample encode an identical CDR3. The V call is TRBV30, the J call TRBJ2-1; TRBD2 might be the D (5 bases). The CDR3 extends over 11 amino acids. Per germline, CDR1 GTSNPN and CDR2 SVGIG (reference sequence). V was trimmed by 0 bases and J by 9 bases, leaving 6 bases between them. This CDR3 is CAWSVRGEQFF. The DNA of the CDR3 is TGTGCCTGGAGTGTACGGGGTGAGCAGTTCTTC. Looking up the rest from reference TRBV30 and TRBJ2-1 gives the full variable domain: SQTIHQWPATLVQPVGSPLSLECTVEGTSNPNLYWYRQAAGRGLQLLFYSVGIGQISSEVPQNLSASRPQDRQFILSSKKLLLSDSGFYLCAWSVRGEQFFGPGTRLTVL.

This clone was found once. The rearrangement links TRBV5-1 to TRBJ2-7; D perhaps matches TRBD1 (5 bases). The CDR3 extends over 11 amino acids. Trimming cost V 4 bases and J 4 bases, with 6 bases left between them. Germline values: CDR1 SGHRS, CDR2 YFSETQ. The CDR3 is CASSKGYEQYF. CDR3 DNA: TGCGCCAGCAGCAAGGGGTACGAGCAGTACTTC. The full variable domain, in which reference TRBV5-1 and TRBJ2-7 provide the parts outside the CDR3, is KAGVTQTPRYLIKTRGQQVTLSCSPISGHRSVSWYQQTPGQGLQFLFEYFSETQRNKGNFPGRFSGRQFSNSRSEMNVSTLELGDSALYLCASSKGYEQYFGPGTRLTVT.

The chain couples TRBV24-1 to TRBJ2-2; D gene uncertain. Between the trimmed V and J ends, which lost 5 bases and 4 bases, there was a span of 4 bases. The CDR3 length is 12 residues. CDR1 is KGHDR and CDR2 is SFDVKD in the germline V gene. This chain's CDR3 is CATSVATGELFF. DNA for the CDR3: TGTGCCACCAGTGTGGCCACCGGGGAGCTGTTTTTT.

V and J are TRBV3-1 (or the pseudogene TRBV3-2) and TRBJ2-7; D uncertain. Germline V lookup: CDR1 LGHDT, CDR2 YNNKEL (reference sequence). The CDR3 is 12 amino acids. V gave up 0 bases and J gave up 1 base, with 1 base separating them. CDR3 residues: CASSQDSYEQYF. CDR3 nucleotides: TGTGCCAGCAGCCAAGATTCCTACGAGCAGTACTTC.

By sample fraction, this clone is medium-sized. This chain connects TRBV5-1 to TRBJ2-3; 10 bases line up with TRBD2. V shed 4 bases, J shed 3 bases, and the junction held 8 bases outside the gene matches. The CDR3 totals 16 residues. Germline loops: CDR1 SGHRS, CDR2 YFSETQ. Written as DNA, the CDR3 is TGCGCCAGCAGCACCGCAGCGGGGGGGACTACAGATACGCAGTATTTT. Encoded protein: CASSTAAGGTTDTQYF.

The rearrangement uses TRBV7-8 and TRBJ1-6; a possible D gene is TRBD1 (6 bases). Germline assignment: CDR1 SGHVS and CDR2 FQNEAQ. The CDR3 is 17 amino acids. Trimming shortened V by 1 base and J by 8 bases, and 18 bases separated the two germline ends. In nucleotides, the CDR3 is TGTGCCAGCAGCTTAGACGCGGGGGGGGGCGTCTATTCACCCCTCCACTTT. This encodes CASSLDAGGGVYSPLHF.

This clone showed up just a few times. This chain links TRBV7-2 with TRBJ1-5; TRBD1 is a possible D gene (5 bases). V shed 5 bases and J shed 0 bases, with 11 bases lying between them. This CDR3 has 15 residues. CDR1 is SGHTA, CDR2 FQGNSA, per germline. This CDR3 reads CASSRDYYSNQPQHF. In nucleotides, the CDR3 is TGTGCCAGCAGCCGGGACTACTATAGCAATCAGCCCCAGCATTTT.

DNA of the CDR3: TGTGCCAGTAGTATAGTGTGGACAGGTAGCAATCAGCCCCAGCATTTT. It translates to CASSIVWTGSNQPQHF. The J gene is TRBJ1-5, the V gene TRBV19, with 7 nucleotides matching TRBD1. V dropped 1 base and J dropped 0; count of bases not matched to a gene: 3. The CDR3 totals 16 residues. Germline lookup yields CDR1 LNHDA and CDR2 SQIVND (reference sequence).

The V and J genes are TRBV6-1 and TRBJ2-7; 9 nucleotides line up with TRBD2. V was clipped by 2 bases and J by 3 bases; unmatched bases: 5. Germline V gives CDR1 MNHNS, CDR2 SASEGT. The CDR3 runs 15 residues. CDR3 coding DNA: TGTGCCAGCAGTGAATCAAAGCGGGGGGTCTACGAGCAGTACTTC. This gives the protein CASSESKRGVYEQYF.

V is TRBV7-3 and J is TRBJ2-3, with D perhaps TRBD1 (5 bases). Germline V lookup: CDR1 SGHTA, CDR2 FQGTGA. The CDR3 is 14 residues long. Trimming shortened V by 3 bases and J by 5 bases, and 12 bases separated the two germline ends. The CDR3 loop reads CASSFDGRGDTQYF. In nucleotides, the CDR3 is TGTGCCAGCAGCTTTGACGGAAGGGGAGATACGCAGTATTTT.

The chain employs TRBV6-6 and TRBJ2-1, with no clear D. The ends were cut back, 5 bases at V and 7 bases at J, with 15 bases in the middle. Germline V CDR1 and CDR2: MNHNY, SVGAGI (reference sequence). The CDR3 is 14 amino acids. The CDR3 region has the DNA TGTGCCAGCAGTCTCCTTAGTTCTTCGAATGAGCAGTTCTTC. Its protein product is CASSLLSSSNEQFF.

This chain links TRBV5-1 with TRBJ2-3; 10 bases agree with TRBD2. The V gene end was trimmed by 0 bases and the J gene end by 6 bases; junction bases not matched to a gene: 7. Germline V gene data show CDR1 as SGHRS and CDR2 as YFSETQ. The CDR3 covers 16 residues. Written as DNA, the CDR3 is TGCGCCAGCAGCTTGGCGGGACTAGCGAGCGTGGATACGCAGTATTTT. Residues: CASSLAGLASVDTQYF.

This clone was detected only a few times. The rearrangement uses TRBV14 and TRBJ2-5, with unresolved D. V was shortened by 3 bases and J by 5 bases, with 4 bases between the two germline ends. There are 11 residues in the CDR3. CDR1 is SGHDN and CDR2 is FVKESK in the germline V gene. The CDR3 sequence: CASSHLETQYF. The CDR3 DNA follows: TGTGCCAGCAGCCATCTGGAGACCCAGTACTTC.

The genes are TRBV10-2 and TRBJ2-3; D is unresolved. This CDR3 comprises 15 residues. CDR1 and CDR2 from the germline V gene are WSHSY and SAAADI. Trimming pared 8 bases from V and 0 bases from J, leaving 15 bases between. CDR3 region: CASGDLGTSTDTQYF. For the CDR3, the DNA is TGCGCCAGCGGGGATCTTGGTACTAGCACAGATACGCAGTATTTT.

In its sample, this clone is medium-sized. This chain connects TRBV6-6 to TRBJ1-4; D not resolved. This CDR3 has 15 amino acids. V shed 5 bases and J shed 0 bases, with 10 bases lying between them. Germline V lookup: CDR1 MNHNY, CDR2 SVGAGI (reference sequence). The CDR3 nucleotides are TGTGCCAGCAGTCCTCAAAATCCAACTAATGAAAAACTGTTTTTT. This translates into CASSPQNPTNEKLFF.

The J gene is TRBJ2-7, the V gene TRBV25-1; 8 nucleotides align to TRBD1. There are 14 residues in the CDR3. After removal of 2 bases from V and 3 bases from J, the junction contained 3 bases not matched to a gene. The germline V gene has CDR1 MGHDK and CDR2 SYGVNS. CDR3 sequence (DNA): TGTGCCAGCAGTGAAGAAGGGACAGGCTACGAGCAGTACTTC. Residues: CASSEEGTGYEQYF.

The J gene is TRBJ2-7, the V gene TRBV10-3; 11 bases match TRBD2. CDR3 length: 14 residues. Germline trimming cut 5 bases from V and 4 bases from J; bases unmatched to any gene: 4. Germline V gene lookup returns CDR1 ENHRY and CDR2 SYGVKD. CDR3 sequence: CAISIAGGWYEQYF. In DNA, the CDR3 is TGTGCCATCAGTATAGCGGGAGGGTGGTACGAGCAGTACTTC.

The rearrangement links TRBV7-3 to TRBJ2-3; possibly TRBD2 for D (6 bases). The CDR3 consists of 15 residues. Germline V CDR1 and CDR2: SGHTA, FQGTGA. V was pared by 5 bases and J by 3 bases, with 15 bases between. The CDR3 spells CASSPSGRKTDTQYF. CDR3 bases: TGTGCCAGCAGCCCCTCCGGGAGAAAAACAGATACGCAGTATTTT.

The chain carries TRBV4-1 and TRBJ2-7; 9 bases map to TRBD2. After removal of 1 base from V and 5 bases from J, the junction contained 9 bases not matched to a gene. CDR1 is MGHRA, CDR2 YSYEKL, per germline. The CDR3 has 16 amino acids. CDR3 region: CASSQAALAGSDEQYF. In nucleotides, the CDR3 is TGCGCCAGCAGCCAAGCTGCTCTAGCGGGGTCCGACGAGCAGTACTTC.

The rearrangement uses TRBV3-1 (or the pseudogene TRBV3-2) and TRBJ2-3; tentative D call: TRBD2 (6 bases). V lost 5 bases, J lost 0 bases, and 12 bases lay in between. CDR3 length equals 15 residues. Per the germline V gene, CDR1 is LGHDT and CDR2 is YNNKEL (reference sequence). The CDR3 DNA is TGTGCCAGCAGCTCTCGTAGCGGTAGCACAGATACGCAGTATTTT. It specifies CASSSRSGSTDTQYF.

The chain has TRBV5-1 and TRBJ2-2; D is undetermined. The germline V gene encodes CDR1 SGHRS and CDR2 YFSETQ. The CDR3 runs 13 residues. The ends were cut back, 0 bases at V and 9 bases at J, with 9 bases in the middle. CDR3 sequence (DNA): TGCGCCAGCAGCTTGGAGGAACCGAGGGAGCTGTTTTTT. It translates to CASSLEEPRELFF. The variable domain in full, with the rest retrieved from reference TRBV5-1 and TRBJ2-2, is KAGVTQTPRYLIKTRGQQVTLSCSPISGHRSVSWYQQTPGQGLQFLFEYFSETQRNKGNFPGRFSGRQFSNSRSEMNVSTLELGDSALYLCASSLEEPRELFFGEGSRLTVL.